This passage covers 24 T cell receptor beta chains from one sample sequenced in a study of blood T cell repertoires in COVID-19. Profiled with immunoSEQ multiplex PCR; TCRdb holds only in-frame clones, not every one. The sample has around 100,000 clones, roughly 85% seen once. The sequenced material came from peripheral blood. All receptors derive from a woman aged 55-69 years with COVID-19, enrolled during active disease.

This clone was picked up one time. V gene TRBV4-3 combines with J gene TRBJ2-3; D perhaps matches TRBD2 (5 bases). V was clipped by 0 bases and J by 5 bases, with 9 bases between them. The CDR3 is 14 amino acids. Per the germline V gene, CDR1 is LGHNA and CDR2 is YSLEER. The DNA of the CDR3 is TGCGCCAGCAGCCAAGAACTAGTTAAAGATACGCAGTATTTT. Amino acids: CASSQELVKDTQYF.

The rearrangement joins TRBV2 to TRBJ2-1, with 12 bases lining up with TRBD1. The CDR3 consists of 16 residues. Germline V gene lookup returns CDR1 SNHLY and CDR2 FYNNEI. Losses at the gene ends were 3 bases for V and 2 bases for J; bases not matched to a gene: 2. For the CDR3, the DNA is TGTGCCAGCAGTGATGGGACAGGGGGCACCTACAATGAGCAGTTCTTC. Amino acid sequence: CASSDGTGGTYNEQFF.

This clone was seen a handful of times. The genes are TRBV14 and TRBJ2-2, with 8 bases lining up with TRBD2. CDR3 length equals 14 residues. CDR1 and CDR2 from the germline V gene are SGHDN and FVKESK. V was clipped by 3 bases and J by 7 bases; unmatched bases: 4. Written as DNA, the CDR3 is TGTGCCAGCAGCCAGAGGCTAGCGGGCGGGGAGCTGTTTTTT. It translates to CASSQRLAGGELFF.

The V call is TRBV7-9, the J call TRBJ1-4; D call uncertain. Trimming shortened V by 11 bases and J by 8 bases, and 21 bases separated the two germline ends. Germline lookup yields CDR1 SEHNR and CDR2 FQNEAQ (reference sequence). There are 14 residues in the CDR3. The CDR3 nucleotides read TGTGCCGGTGGCCCGGAGGGCGGAGGGGAAAAACTGTTTTTT. It specifies CAGGPEGGGEKLFF.

The chain links TRBV2 to TRBJ2-7; TRBD2 matches 9 bases. This CDR3 has 15 amino acids. After removal of 8 bases from V and 0 bases from J, the junction contained 8 bases not matched to a gene. Germline CDR1 is SNHLY and CDR2 is FYNNEI. The DNA for the CDR3 is TGTGCCAGCGGGGCTAGCGGGGCCCTCTCCTACGAGCAGTACTTC. It specifies CASGASGALSYEQYF.

V is TRBV29-1 and J is TRBJ2-7; the match to TRBD1 covers 9 bases. With V trimmed by 3 bases and J by 0 bases, 6 bases remained unmatched. CDR1 is SQVTM and CDR2 is ANQGSEA in the germline V gene. This CDR3 comprises 15 residues. CDR3 region: CSVETGQGSSYEQYF. DNA for the CDR3: TGCAGCGTTGAGACTGGACAGGGGAGCTCCTACGAGCAGTACTTC.

The chain joins TRBV11-2 to TRBJ2-6; a possible D gene is TRBD1 (6 bases). This CDR3 is built from 16 residues. The V gene lost 0 bases and the J gene lost 0 bases, with 6 bases spanning the gap. CDR1 and CDR2 (germline): SGHAT, FQNNGV. This chain's CDR3 is CASSLEGASGANVLTF. The CDR3, as DNA: TGTGCCAGCAGCTTAGAGGGGGCCTCTGGGGCCAACGTCCTGACTTTC.

In regard to this clone: A junction end diverges from the germline sequence, so it may reflect a read error. The V call is TRBV5-1, the J call TRBJ2-1; D might be TRBD2 (6 bases). This CDR3 has 16 residues. Germline V gene data show CDR1 as SGHRS and CDR2 as YFSETQ. CDR3 in DNA: TGCGCCAGCAGCCCCCGGGGCGCGGGATCCTCCAATGAGCAGTTCTTC. Amino acids: CASSPRGAGSSNEQFF.

The chain combines TRBV18 with TRBJ1-2, with a tentative D call TRBD1 (5 bases). The CDR3 is 15 residues long. V lost 5 bases, J lost 0 bases, and 13 bases lay in between. Per germline, CDR1 KGHSH and CDR2 LQKENI. The CDR3 reads CASSVGPVANYGYTF. The CDR3, as DNA: TGTGCCAGCTCAGTGGGGCCCGTTGCTAACTATGGCTACACCTTC.

The chain carries TRBV7-9 and TRBJ2-1; TRBD1 matches at 9 bases. The V segment lost 6 bases and the J segment 6 bases; nucleotides outside the gene matches: 9. The CDR3 is 15 amino acids. The germline V gene has CDR1 SEHNR and CDR2 FQNEAQ (reference sequence). Here the CDR3 reads CASSVGGQGGNEQFF. CDR3 in DNA: TGTGCCAGCAGTGTGGGGGGACAGGGAGGCAATGAGCAGTTCTTC. Full variable domain (rest looked up from reference TRBV7-9 and TRBJ2-1): DTGVSQNPRHKITKRGQNVTFRCDPISEHNRLYWYRQTLGQGPEFLTYFQNEAQLEKSRLLSDRFSAERPKGSFSTLEIQRTEQGDSAMYLCASSVGGQGGNEQFFGPGTRLTVL.

As for this clone: Relative to the germline gene, one junction end is altered; a read error may explain this. This rearrangement joins TRBV7-7 to TRBJ2-2; TRBD2 agrees at 8 bases. The CDR3 is made up of 14 amino acids. Germline CDR1 SSHAT, CDR2 FNYEAQ (reference sequence). The CDR3 protein is CASSFLAGTGELFF. CDR3 bases: TGTGCTAGCAGTTTTTTAGCGGGGACCGGGGAGCTGTTTTTT.

V usage is TRBV7-6 and J usage is TRBJ2-1; 7 bases are a match to TRBD1. Germline V CDR1 and CDR2: SGHVS, FNYEAQ. The CDR3 length is 17 residues. V gave up 0 bases and J gave up 2 bases; unmatched junction bases: 7. The CDR3 nucleotides are TGTGCCAGCAGCTTAGCCACCGGGACAGCACCCTACAATGAGCAGTTCTTC. Translated: CASSLATGTAPYNEQFF.

As for this clone: Other DNA sequences in the same sample also yield this CDR3. The rearrangement joins TRBV5-4 to TRBJ1-3; tentatively, D is TRBD1 (6 bases). This CDR3 is 15 amino acids long. V was clipped by 0 bases and J by 4 bases, with 11 bases between them. Germline CDR1 is SGHNT and CDR2 is YYREEE (reference sequence). CDR3 in amino acids: CASSLVGATGNTIYF. In DNA, the CDR3 is TGTGCCAGCAGCTTGGTGGGGGCTACCGGAAACACCATATATTTT.

This clone appeared a few times. The rearrangement joins TRBV7-9 to TRBJ1-5; D might be TRBD1 (6 bases). The CDR3 consists of 16 residues. CDR1 is SEHNR and CDR2 is FQNEAQ in the germline V gene (reference sequence). Between the trimmed V and J ends, which lost 1 base and 2 bases, there was a span of 12 bases. CDR3 nucleotides: TGTGCCAGCAGCTTAGAAGTGGGGGCCGGCAATCAGCCCCAGCATTTT. This gives the protein CASSLEVGAGNQPQHF.

The genes are TRBV6-2 or TRBV6-3 and TRBJ1-2, with D unresolved. Germline values: CDR1 MNHEY, CDR2 SVGEGT. Trimming pared 2 bases from V and 2 bases from J, leaving 3 bases between. The CDR3 length is 12 residues. The CDR3: CASSYPNYGYTF. Here the CDR3 DNA reads TGTGCCAGCAGTTACCCAAACTATGGCTACACCTTC.

The chain recombines TRBV7-2 with TRBJ1-2, with D perhaps TRBD1 (6 bases). Looked up from germline, CDR1 is SGHTA and CDR2 is FQGNSA. Trimming left V 0 bases short and J 2 bases short, with 13 bases between. CDR3 size: 16 residues. DNA of the CDR3: TGTGCCAGCAGCTTAGCGGGGGCTGAAGGAAACTATGGCTACACCTTC. Translating gives CASSLAGAEGNYGYTF.

The chain recombines TRBV10-1 with TRBJ1-1, with 10 bases that match TRBD1. Germline values: CDR1 WNHNN, CDR2 SYGVQD (reference sequence). The CDR3 loop spans 15 amino acids. Trimming at V came to 2 bases and at J to 4 bases, leaving 4 bases not matched to a gene. The CDR3 DNA sequence: TGCGCCAGCAGTGAGAGTCGGACAGGGGGCACTGAAGCTTTCTTT. It codes for CASSESRTGGTEAFF.

The rearrangement uses TRBV5-1 and TRBJ2-1; 9 bases agree with TRBD2. V lost 0 bases to trimming and J lost 8 bases; unmatched junction nucleotides: 6. Per the germline V gene, CDR1 is SGHRS and CDR2 is YFSETQ. The CDR3 is 15 residues long. The chain's CDR3 is CASSLVASGEDEQFF. In DNA, the CDR3 is TGCGCCAGCAGCTTGGTGGCTAGCGGGGAAGATGAGCAGTTCTTC.

This chain links TRBV7-6 with TRBJ2-7; 7 nucleotides line up with TRBD1. Germline V lookup: CDR1 SGHVS, CDR2 FNYEAQ. The CDR3 extends over 16 amino acids. With 2 bases clipped from V and 2 bases from J, the junction kept 9 bases outside the gene matches. The CDR3 DNA reads as TGTGCCAGCAGCTTAACCACGGACAGGCCGACCTACGAGCAGTACTTC. Translation: CASSLTTDRPTYEQYF.

CDR3 protein: CASSPTGDVGEQYF. The CDR3 bases are TGCGCCAGCAGCCCCACTGGAGACGTCGGCGAGCAGTACTTC. This rearrangement joins TRBV5-1 to TRBJ2-7; D is uncertain. From germline, CDR1 is SGHRS and CDR2 YFSETQ. The V and J ends lost 4 bases and 6 bases respectively, with 17 bases between them. The CDR3 spans 14 residues.

V gene TRBV9 combines with J gene TRBJ1-2; 8 bases fit TRBD1. CDR1 is SGDLS and CDR2 is YYNGEE in the germline V gene. This CDR3 contains 17 residues. The junction had 14 bases not matched to a gene; V was cut back by 0 bases and J by 7 bases. The CDR3 sequence is CASSVEFRGQPMRGYTF. CDR3 sequence (DNA): TGTGCCAGCAGCGTAGAGTTCAGGGGGCAACCTATGCGTGGCTACACCTTC. Filled out from reference TRBV9 and TRBJ1-2, the complete variable domain reads DSGVTQTPKHLITATGQRVTLRCSPRSGDLSVYWYQQSLDQGLQFLIQYYNGEERAKGNILERFSAQQFPDLHSELNLSSLELGDSALYFCASSVEFRGQPMRGYTFGSGTRLTVV.

The J gene is TRBJ2-1, the V gene TRBV7-2, with D possibly being TRBD1 (6 bases). Trimming removed 4 bases from V and 0 bases from J, with 19 bases in between. CDR1 and CDR2 (germline): SGHTA, FQGNSA. The CDR3 totals 18 residues. CDR3 in DNA: TGTGCCAGCAGCTCGGGCAGGGGTTTGTTTTCCTCCTACAATGAGCAGTTCTTC. This gives the protein CASSSGRGLFSSYNEQFF. Based on the CDR3 plus reference TRBV7-2 and TRBJ2-1, the full variable domain is GAGVSQSPSNKVTEKGKDVELRCDPISGHTALYWYRQSLGQGLEFLIYFQGNSAPDKSGLPSDRFSAERTGGSVSTLTIQRTQQEDSAVYLCASSSGRGLFSSYNEQFFGPGTRLTVL.

The chain carries TRBV5-8 and TRBJ2-3; no clear D gene. V was trimmed by 4 bases and J by 2 bases, leaving 8 bases between them. CDR1 SGHTS and CDR2 YDEGEE come from the germline V gene. This CDR3 is built from 13 residues. CDR3 sequence: CASSPGFTDTQYF. The DNA for the CDR3 is TGTGCCAGCAGCCCAGGTTTCACAGATACGCAGTATTTT. The variable domain in full, completed from reference TRBV5-8 and TRBJ2-3, reads EAGVTQSPTHLIKTRGQQATLRCSPISGHTSVYWYQQALGLGLQFLLWYDEGEERNRGNFPPRFSGRQFPNYSSELNVNALELEDSALYLCASSPGFTDTQYFGPGTRLTVL.

The chain employs TRBV29-1 and TRBJ1-4; no reliable D call. This CDR3 has 11 amino acids. Germline-derived CDR1 and CDR2 are SQVTM and ANQGSEA. V was clipped by 0 bases and J by 7 bases, with 3 bases between them. For the CDR3, the DNA is TGCAGCGTTGAAGAGAGTGAAAAACTGTTTTTT. Encoded protein: CSVEESEKLFF.